The entry below describes one TCR beta chain. The sample belongs to a study of shared clonotypes between healthy human individuals. The V segment lost 2 bases and the J segment 5 bases; nucleotides outside the gene matches: 4. The CDR3 covers 14 residues. Germline V gene lookup returns CDR1 SGHTA and CDR2 FQGNSA. Method: immunoSEQ multiplex PCR; TCRdb's copy keeps in-frame clones and lacks some. The top ten hold approximately 0.37% of the sample, which has about 2.4 million clones, over 85% seen once. Sequencing input: naive CD4+ T cells from PBMCs. Stated subset: CD45RA+ positively selected. The sequence was collected from a man between 18 and 29 years old in good health. Some clones in this sample may be carry-over from other donors' samples. The V and J genes are TRBV7-2 and TRBJ2-5, with 8 bases identical to TRBD1. As DNA, the CDR3 is TGTGCCAGCAGCTTACGGGACAGGCGGGAGACCCAGTACTTC. It specifies CASSLRDRRETQYF.